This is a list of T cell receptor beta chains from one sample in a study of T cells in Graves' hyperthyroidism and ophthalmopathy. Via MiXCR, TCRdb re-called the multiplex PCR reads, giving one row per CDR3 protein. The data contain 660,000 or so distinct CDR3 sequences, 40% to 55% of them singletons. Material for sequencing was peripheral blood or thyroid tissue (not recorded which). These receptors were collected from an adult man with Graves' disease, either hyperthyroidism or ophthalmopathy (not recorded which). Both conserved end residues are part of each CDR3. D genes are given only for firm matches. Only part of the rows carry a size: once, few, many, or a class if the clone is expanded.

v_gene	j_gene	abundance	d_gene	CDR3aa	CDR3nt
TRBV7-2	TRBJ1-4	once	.	CASSRDLTNEKLFF	TGTGCCAGCAGTCGGGACCTAACTAATGAAAAACTGTTTTTT
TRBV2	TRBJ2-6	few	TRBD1	CASSPRDRGSGGNVLTF	TGTGCCAGCAGCCCCCGGGACAGGGGATCCGGTGGCAACGTCCTGACTTTC
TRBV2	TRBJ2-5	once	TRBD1	CAIRDRDRARETQYF	TGTGCCATCAGAGACCGGGACAGGGCACGGGAGACCCAGTACTTC
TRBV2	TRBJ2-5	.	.	CASSEGGGDSQETQYF	TGTGCCAGCAGTGAAGGGGGGGGGGACAGCCAAGAGACCCAGTACTTC
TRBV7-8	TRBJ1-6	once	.	CASSFYGADNSPLHF	TGTGCCAGCAGCTTTTACGGGGCCGATAATTCACCCCTCCACTTT
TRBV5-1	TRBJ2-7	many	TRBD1	CASSLTGTEQYF	TGCGCCAGCAGCCTGACAGGGACCGAGCAGTACTTC
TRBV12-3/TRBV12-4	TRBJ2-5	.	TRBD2	CASRSSAGGQETQYF	TGTGCCAGCAGATCCAGTGCGGGGGGGCAAGAGACCCAGTACTTC
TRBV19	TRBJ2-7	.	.	CASSGRGAGVDEQYF	TGTGCCAGTAGTGGCAGGGGCGCCGGGGTCGACGAGCAGTACTTC
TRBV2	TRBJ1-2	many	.	CASKTESYGYTF	TGTGCCAGCAAGACAGAAAGCTATGGCTACACCTTC
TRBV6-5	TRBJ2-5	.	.	CASSDRYSRGAIETQYF	TGTGCCAGCAGCGACAGGTACTCAAGGGGGGCTATCGAGACCCAGTACTTC
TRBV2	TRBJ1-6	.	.	CASSLGMHNSPLHF	TGTGCCAGCAGTTTGGGAATGCATAATTCACCCCTCCACTTT
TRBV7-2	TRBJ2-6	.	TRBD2	CASSPWSGGAPGANVLTF	TGTGCCAGCAGCCCCTGGAGCGGGGGGGCCCCTGGGGCCAACGTCCTGACTTTC
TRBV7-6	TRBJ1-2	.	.	CASSLAWQTTNYGYTF	TGTGCCAGCAGCTTGGCATGGCAGACCACTAACTATGGCTACACCTTC
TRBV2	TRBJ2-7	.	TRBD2	CASSEALGGDDEQYF	TGTGCCAGCAGTGAAGCGCTCGGGGGGGACGACGAGCAGTACTTC
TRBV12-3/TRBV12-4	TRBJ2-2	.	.	CASSRRGLNTGELLF	TGTGCCAGCAGTCGCAGGGGCCTTAACACCGGGGAGCTGCTTTTT
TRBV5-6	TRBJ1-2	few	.	CASTMTDLYGYTF	TGTGCCAGCACCATGACAGACCTCTATGGCTACACCTTC
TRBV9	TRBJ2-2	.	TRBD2	CASSVSGGGRLTGELFF	TGTGCCAGCAGCGTTAGCGGGGGAGGGCGGCTTACCGGGGAGCTGTTTTTT
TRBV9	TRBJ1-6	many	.	CASSVGGVNSPLHF	TGTGCCAGCAGCGTTGGGGGGGTCAATTCACCCCTCCACTTT
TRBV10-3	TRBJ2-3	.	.	CAISETRDADTQYF	TGTGCCATCAGTGAGACCCGGGACGCAGATACGCAGTATTTT
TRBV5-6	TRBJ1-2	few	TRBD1	CASSMDRGDGYTF	TGTGCCAGCAGCATGGACAGGGGGGATGGCTACACCTTC
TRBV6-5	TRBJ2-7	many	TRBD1	CASRRTGPYEQYF	TGTGCCAGCAGGAGGACAGGACCCTACGAGCAGTACTTC
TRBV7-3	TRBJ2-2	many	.	CASSLTPNTGELFF	TGTGCCAGCAGCTTAACTCCGAACACCGGGGAGCTGTTTTTT
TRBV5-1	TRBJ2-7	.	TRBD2	CASSQIAGVGHEQYF	TGCGCCAGCAGCCAAATAGCGGGAGTGGGACACGAGCAGTACTTC
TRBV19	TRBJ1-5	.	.	CASSIAPQGGQPQHF	TGTGCCAGTAGTATAGCCCCACAGGGAGGTCAGCCCCAGCATTTT
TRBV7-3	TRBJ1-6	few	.	CASSPREKYNSPLHF	TGTGCCAGCAGTCCTCGGGAGAAATATAATTCACCCCTCCACTTT
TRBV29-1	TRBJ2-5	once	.	CSVGEQGYEETQYF	TGCAGCGTTGGAGAACAGGGATATGAAGAGACCCAGTACTTC
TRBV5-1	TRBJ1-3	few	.	CASSLGGTSSGNTIYF	TGTGCCAGCAGTTTGGGGGGCACCAGCTCTGGAAACACCATATATTTT
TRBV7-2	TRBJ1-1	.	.	CASSWRGHTEAFF	TGTGCCAGCAGCTGGAGGGGTCACACTGAAGCTTTCTTT
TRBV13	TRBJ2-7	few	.	CASRRWGNYEQYF	TGTGCCAGCAGGCGTTGGGGGAACTACGAGCAGTACTTC
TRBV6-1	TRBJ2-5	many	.	CASSGQVQETQYF	TGTGCCAGCAGTGGACAGGTCCAAGAGACCCAGTACTTC
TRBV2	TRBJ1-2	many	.	CASWWGPNYGYTF	TGTGCCAGCTGGTGGGGCCCTAACTATGGCTACACCTTC
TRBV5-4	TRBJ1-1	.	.	CASSPKGWGTEAFF	TGTGCCAGCAGCCCGAAGGGGTGGGGCACTGAAGCTTTCTTT
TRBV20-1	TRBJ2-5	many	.	CSAVLSTGLQETQYF	TGCAGTGCGGTACTATCAACAGGCCTTCAAGAGACCCAGTACTTC
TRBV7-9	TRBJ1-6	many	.	CASSPSAQGNSPLHF	TGTGCCAGCAGCCCATCGGCACAGGGTAATTCACCCCTCCACTTT
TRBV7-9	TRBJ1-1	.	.	CASSLDWSYTEAFF	TGTGCCAGCAGCTTAGACTGGAGTTACACTGAAGCTTTCTTT
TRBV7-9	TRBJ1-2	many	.	CASSPGPDGYTF	TGTGCCAGCAGCCCTGGGCCCGATGGCTACACCTTC
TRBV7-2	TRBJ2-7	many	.	CASSSYEYEQYF	TGTGCCAGCAGCTCATACGAGTACGAGCAGTACTTC
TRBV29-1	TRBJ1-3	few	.	CSAGFGNTIYF	TGCAGCGCAGGGTTTGGAAACACCATATATTTT
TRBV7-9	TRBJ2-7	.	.	CASSLDVWGRTIYEQYF	TGTGCCAGCAGCTTAGACGTTTGGGGGAGGACAATCTACGAGCAGTACTTC
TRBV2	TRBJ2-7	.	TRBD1	CASSLALDRGDYEQYF	TGTGCCAGCAGTTTAGCCTTGGACAGGGGGGACTACGAGCAGTACTTC
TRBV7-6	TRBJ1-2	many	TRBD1	CASSLAEGAAYGYTF	TGTGCCAGCAGCTTAGCCGAGGGGGCCGCCTATGGCTACACCTTC